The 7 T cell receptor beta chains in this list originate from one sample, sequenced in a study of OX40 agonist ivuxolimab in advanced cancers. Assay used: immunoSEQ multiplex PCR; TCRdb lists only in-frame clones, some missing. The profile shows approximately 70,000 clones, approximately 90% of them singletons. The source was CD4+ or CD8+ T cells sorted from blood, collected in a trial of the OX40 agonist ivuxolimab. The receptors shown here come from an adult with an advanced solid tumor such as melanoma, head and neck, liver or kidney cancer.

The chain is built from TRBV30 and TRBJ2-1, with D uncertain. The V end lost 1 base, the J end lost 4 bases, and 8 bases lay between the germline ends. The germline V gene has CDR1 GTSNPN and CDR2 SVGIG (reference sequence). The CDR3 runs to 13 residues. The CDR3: CAWSGAEYNEQFF. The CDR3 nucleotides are TGTGCCTGGAGTGGGGCCGAATACAATGAGCAGTTCTTC.

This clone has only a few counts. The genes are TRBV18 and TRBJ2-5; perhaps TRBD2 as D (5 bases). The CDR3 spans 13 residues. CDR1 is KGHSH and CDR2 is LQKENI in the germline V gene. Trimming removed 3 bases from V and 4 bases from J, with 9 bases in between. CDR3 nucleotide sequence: TGTGCCAGCTCACCTACTGCGGGAGAGACCCAGTACTTC. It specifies CASSPTAGETQYF.

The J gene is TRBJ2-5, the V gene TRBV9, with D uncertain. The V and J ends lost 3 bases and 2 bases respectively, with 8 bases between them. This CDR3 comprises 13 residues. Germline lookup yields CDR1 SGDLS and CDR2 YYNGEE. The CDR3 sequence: CASSGGSQETQYF. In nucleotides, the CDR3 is TGTGCCAGCAGCGGGGGATCTCAAGAGACCCAGTACTTC.

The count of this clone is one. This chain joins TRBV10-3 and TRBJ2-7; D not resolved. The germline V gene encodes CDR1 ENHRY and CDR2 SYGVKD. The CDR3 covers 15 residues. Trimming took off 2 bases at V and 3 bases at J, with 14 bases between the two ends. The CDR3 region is CAISETPTDGYEQYF. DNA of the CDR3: TGTGCCATCAGTGAGACCCCAACGGATGGCTACGAGCAGTACTTC.

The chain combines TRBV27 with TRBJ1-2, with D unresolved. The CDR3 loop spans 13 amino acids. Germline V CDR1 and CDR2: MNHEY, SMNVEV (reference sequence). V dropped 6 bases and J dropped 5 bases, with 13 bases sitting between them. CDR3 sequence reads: CASSPRAAYGYTF. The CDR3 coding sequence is TGTGCCAGCAGCCCCCGGGCCGCTTATGGCTACACCTTC.

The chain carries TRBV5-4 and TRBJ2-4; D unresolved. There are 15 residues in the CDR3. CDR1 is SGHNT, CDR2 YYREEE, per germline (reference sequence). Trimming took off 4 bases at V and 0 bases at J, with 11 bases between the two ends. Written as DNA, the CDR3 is TGTGCCAGCAGCCCGGCCCCACAAGCCAAAAACATTCAGTACTTC. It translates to CASSPAPQAKNIQYF.

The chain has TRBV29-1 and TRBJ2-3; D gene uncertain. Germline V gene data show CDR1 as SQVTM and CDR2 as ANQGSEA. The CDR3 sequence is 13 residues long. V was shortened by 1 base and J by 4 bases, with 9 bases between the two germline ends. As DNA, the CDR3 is TGCAGCGTTGAAGTCAGCGCCGCAGATACGCAGTATTTT. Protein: CSVEVSAADTQYF.